This TCR beta chain came from a study of read filtering for tumor transcriptome and immune sequencing. Study-level information: RNA-seq yielded only about 75 to 1,400 TCR reads, IR-seq about 4.05 to 11 million. General study findings and limits: IR-seq and RNA-seq agreed better without single-read clonotypes.

Molecular barcoded adaptors covering alpha/delta and beta/gamma chains were used on about 0.4 ug RNA. TCRdb used MiXCR to reprocess the reads, holding one entry per CDR3 protein. The sample lists approximately 45,000 distinct CDR3 sequences, around 21% occurring once. This clonotype occurred many times. Its target is unknown. J gave up 1 base and V 0 bases, and 5 bases lay outside the gene matches. Germline V gene lookup returns CDR1 SGHRS and CDR2 YFSETQ. The CDR3 contains 16 residues. The V gene is TRBV5-1, the J gene TRBJ2-5, with 8 bases aligning to TRBD2. The TCR was taken from a donor aged 40 or older with multiple myeloma. Material for sequencing was a population of CD138-negative cells sorted from bone marrow. The CDR3 region is CASSLDLGRAQETQYF. The CDR3 nucleotides are TGCGCCAGCAGCTTGGATCTCGGGAGGGCCCAAGAGACCCAGTACTTC.